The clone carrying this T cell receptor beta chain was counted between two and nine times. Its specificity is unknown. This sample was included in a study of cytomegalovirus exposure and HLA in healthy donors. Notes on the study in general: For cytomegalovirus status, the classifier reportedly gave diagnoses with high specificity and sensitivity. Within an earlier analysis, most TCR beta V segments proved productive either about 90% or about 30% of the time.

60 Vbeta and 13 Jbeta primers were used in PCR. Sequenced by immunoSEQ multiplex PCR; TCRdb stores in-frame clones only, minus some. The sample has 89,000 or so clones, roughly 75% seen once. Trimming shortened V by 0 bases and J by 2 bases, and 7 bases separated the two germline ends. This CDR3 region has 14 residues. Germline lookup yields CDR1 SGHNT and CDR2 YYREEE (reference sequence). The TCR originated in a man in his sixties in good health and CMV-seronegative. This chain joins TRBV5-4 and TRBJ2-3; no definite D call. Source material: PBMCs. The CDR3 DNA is TGTGCCAGCAGCTTGGTGCGAGCCACAGATACGCAGTATTTT. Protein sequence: CASSLVRATDTQYF.